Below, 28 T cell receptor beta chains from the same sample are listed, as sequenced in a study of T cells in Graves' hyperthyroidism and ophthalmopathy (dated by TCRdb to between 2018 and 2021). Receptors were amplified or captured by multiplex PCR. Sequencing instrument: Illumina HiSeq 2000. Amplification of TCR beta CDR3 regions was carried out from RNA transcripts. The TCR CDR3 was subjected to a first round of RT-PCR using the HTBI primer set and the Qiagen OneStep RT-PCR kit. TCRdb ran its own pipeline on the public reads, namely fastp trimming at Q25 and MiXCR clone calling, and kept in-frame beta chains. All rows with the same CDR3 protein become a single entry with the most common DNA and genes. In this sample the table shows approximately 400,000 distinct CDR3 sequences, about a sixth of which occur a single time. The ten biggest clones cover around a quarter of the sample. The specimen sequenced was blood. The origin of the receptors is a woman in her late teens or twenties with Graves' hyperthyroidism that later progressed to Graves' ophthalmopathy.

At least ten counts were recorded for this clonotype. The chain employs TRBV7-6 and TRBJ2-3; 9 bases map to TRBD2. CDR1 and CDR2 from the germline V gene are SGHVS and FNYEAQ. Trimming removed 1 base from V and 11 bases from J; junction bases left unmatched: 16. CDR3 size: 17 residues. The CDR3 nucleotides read TGTGCCAGCAGCTTAGATCGGGCTAGCGGGACCCTGATGAAGCAGTATTTT. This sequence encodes CASSLDRASGTLMKQYF.

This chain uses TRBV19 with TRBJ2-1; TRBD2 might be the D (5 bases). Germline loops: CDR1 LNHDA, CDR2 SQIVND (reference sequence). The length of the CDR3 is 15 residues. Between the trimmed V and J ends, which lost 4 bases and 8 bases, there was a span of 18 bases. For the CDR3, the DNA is TGTGCCAGTAGTAGCGCGGGCTCGGTAAGCGATGAGCAGTTCTTC. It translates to CASSSAGSVSDEQFF. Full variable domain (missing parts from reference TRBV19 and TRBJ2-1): DGGITQSPKYLFRKEGQNVTLSCEQNLNHDAMYWYRQDPGQGLRLIYYSQIVNDFQKGDIAEGYSVSREKKESFPLTVTSAQKNPTAFYLCASSSAGSVSDEQFFGPGTRLTVL.

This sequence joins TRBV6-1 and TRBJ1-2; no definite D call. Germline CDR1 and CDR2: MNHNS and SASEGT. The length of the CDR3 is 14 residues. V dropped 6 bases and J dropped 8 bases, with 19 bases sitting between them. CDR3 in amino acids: CASSPTTRLEGYTF. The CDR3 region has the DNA TGTGCCAGCAGCCCTACGACACGGCTGGAGGGCTACACCTTC.

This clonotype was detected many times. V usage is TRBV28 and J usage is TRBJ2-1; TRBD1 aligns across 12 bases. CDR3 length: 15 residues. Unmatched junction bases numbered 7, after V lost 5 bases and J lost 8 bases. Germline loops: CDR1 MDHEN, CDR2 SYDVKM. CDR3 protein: CASSLPGTGGDEQFF. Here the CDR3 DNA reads TGTGCCAGCAGTCTCCCCGGGACAGGGGGCGATGAGCAGTTCTTC.

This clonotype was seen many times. DNA for the CDR3: TGTGCCAGCAGTCGGCCCATGACTAGCCTACTGAACAATGAGCAGTTCTTC. Protein: CASSRPMTSLLNNEQFF. The chain employs TRBV28 and TRBJ2-1; 7 bases agree with TRBD2. J lost 5 bases, V lost 5 bases, and 15 bases had no gene match. Germline V gene sequence: CDR1 MDHEN, CDR2 SYDVKM. The CDR3 length is 17 residues.

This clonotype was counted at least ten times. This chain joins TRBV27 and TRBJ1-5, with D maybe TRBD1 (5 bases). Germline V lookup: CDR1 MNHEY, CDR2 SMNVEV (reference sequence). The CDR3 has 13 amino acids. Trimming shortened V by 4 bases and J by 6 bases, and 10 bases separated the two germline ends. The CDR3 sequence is CASSWRGSQPQHF. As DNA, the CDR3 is TGTGCCAGCAGTTGGAGGGGTAGTCAGCCCCAGCATTTT.

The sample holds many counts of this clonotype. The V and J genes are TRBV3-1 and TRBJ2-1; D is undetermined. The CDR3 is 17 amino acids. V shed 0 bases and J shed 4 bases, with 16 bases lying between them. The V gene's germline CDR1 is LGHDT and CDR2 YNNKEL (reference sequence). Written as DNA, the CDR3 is TGTGCCAGCAGCCAAGAGCTACCCCGCACCTCGTACAATGAGCAGTTCTTC. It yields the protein CASSQELPRTSYNEQFF.

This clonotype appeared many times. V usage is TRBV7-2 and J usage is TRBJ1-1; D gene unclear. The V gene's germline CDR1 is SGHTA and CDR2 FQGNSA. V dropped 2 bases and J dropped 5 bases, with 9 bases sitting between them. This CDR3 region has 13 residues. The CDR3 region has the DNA TGTGCCAGCAGCTTAAGACATGCAACTGAAGCTTTCTTT. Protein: CASSLRHATEAFF.

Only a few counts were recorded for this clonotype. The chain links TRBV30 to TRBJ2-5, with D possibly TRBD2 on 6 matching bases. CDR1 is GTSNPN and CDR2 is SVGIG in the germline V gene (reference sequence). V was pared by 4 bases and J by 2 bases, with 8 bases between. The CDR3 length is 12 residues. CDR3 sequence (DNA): TGTGCCTGGAACGCGGGGCAAGAGACCCAGTACTTC. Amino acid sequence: CAWNAGQETQYF.

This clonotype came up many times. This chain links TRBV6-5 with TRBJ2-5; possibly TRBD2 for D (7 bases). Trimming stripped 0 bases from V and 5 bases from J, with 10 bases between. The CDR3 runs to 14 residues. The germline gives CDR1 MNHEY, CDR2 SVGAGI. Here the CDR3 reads CASSYSGGDETQYF. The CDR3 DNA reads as TGTGCCAGCAGTTACTCAGGGGGGGACGAGACCCAGTACTTC.

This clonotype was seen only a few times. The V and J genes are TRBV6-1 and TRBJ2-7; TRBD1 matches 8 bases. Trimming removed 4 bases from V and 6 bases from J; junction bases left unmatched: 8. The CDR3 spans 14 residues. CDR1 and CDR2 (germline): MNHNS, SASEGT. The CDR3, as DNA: TGTGCCAGCAGTGGCGACAGGGGCCCATTCGAGCAGTACTTC. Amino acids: CASSGDRGPFEQYF.

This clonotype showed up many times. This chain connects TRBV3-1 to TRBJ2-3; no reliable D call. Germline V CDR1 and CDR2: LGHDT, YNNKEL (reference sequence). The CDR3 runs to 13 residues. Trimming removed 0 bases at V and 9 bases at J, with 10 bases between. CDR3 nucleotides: TGTGCCAGCAGCCAAGATCCGTCGGACACGCAGTATTTT. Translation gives CASSQDPSDTQYF.

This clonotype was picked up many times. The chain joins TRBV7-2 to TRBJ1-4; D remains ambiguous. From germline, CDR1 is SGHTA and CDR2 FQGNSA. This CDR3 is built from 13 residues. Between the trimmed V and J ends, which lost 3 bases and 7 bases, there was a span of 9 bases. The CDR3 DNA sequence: TGTGCCAGCAGCTTGCGGGTTGGTGAAAAACTGTTTTTT. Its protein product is CASSLRVGEKLFF.

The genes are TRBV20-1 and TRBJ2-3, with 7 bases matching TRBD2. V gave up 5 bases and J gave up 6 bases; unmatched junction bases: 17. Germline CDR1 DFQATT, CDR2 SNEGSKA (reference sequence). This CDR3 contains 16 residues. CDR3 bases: TGCAGTGCTCCATCCCGACTAGCACTTACGGGGGATACGCAGTATTTT. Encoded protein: CSAPSRLALTGDTQYF.

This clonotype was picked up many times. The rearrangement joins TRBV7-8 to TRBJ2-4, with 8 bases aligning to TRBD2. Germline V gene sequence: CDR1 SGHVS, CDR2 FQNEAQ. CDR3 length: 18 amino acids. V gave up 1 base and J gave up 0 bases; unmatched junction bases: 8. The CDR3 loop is CASSLGGRRTVAKNIQYF. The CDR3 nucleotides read TGTGCCAGCAGCTTAGGCGGGAGGCGTACCGTAGCCAAAAACATTCAGTACTTC.

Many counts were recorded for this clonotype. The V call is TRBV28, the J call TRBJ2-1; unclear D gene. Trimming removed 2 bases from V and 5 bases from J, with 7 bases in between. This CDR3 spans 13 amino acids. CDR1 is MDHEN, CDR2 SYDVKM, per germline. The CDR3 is CASSLVEDNEQFF. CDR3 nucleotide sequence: TGTGCCAGCAGTTTAGTCGAAGACAATGAGCAGTTCTTC.

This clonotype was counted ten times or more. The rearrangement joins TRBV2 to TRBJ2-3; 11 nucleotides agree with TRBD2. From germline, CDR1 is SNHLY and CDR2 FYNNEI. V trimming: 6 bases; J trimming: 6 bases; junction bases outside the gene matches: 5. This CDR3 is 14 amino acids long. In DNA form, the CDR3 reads TGTGCCAGCAGGGCACTAGCGGGAGTGGATACGCAGTATTTT. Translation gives CASRALAGVDTQYF.

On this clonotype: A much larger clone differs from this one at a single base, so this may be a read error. Here the CDR3 DNA reads TGCAGTGCTCAGCTGGGGGGTACTGGGGCCAACGTCCTGAGTTTC. It encodes CSAQLGGTGANVLSF. This chain joins TRBV20-1 and TRBJ2-6; D may be TRBD2 (6 bases). This CDR3 comprises 15 residues. Germline V gene lookup returns CDR1 DFQATT and CDR2 SNEGSKA (reference sequence).

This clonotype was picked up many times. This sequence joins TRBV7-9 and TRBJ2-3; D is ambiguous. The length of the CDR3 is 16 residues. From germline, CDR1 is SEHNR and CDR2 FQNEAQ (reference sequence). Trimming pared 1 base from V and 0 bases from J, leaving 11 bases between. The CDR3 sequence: CASSLGPPASTDTQYF. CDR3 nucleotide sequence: TGTGCCAGCAGCTTAGGGCCACCGGCCAGCACAGATACGCAGTATTTT.

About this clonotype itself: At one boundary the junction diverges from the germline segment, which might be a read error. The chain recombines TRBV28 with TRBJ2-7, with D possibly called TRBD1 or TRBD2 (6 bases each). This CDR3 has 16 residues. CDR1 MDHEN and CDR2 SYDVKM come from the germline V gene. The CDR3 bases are TGTGCCAGCAGTCGTGCTTCGGGGGCTGGGTCCTACGTGCAGTACTTC. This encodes CASSRASGAGSYVQYF.

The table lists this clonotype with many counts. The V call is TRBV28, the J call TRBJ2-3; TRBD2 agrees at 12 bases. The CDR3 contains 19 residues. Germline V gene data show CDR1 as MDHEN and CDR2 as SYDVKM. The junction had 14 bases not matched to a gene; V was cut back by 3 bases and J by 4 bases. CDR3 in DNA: TGTGCCAGCAGTTTCTCCGGGTGGCTAGCGGGAGGGCCATCAGATACGCAGTATTTT. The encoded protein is CASSFSGWLAGGPSDTQYF.

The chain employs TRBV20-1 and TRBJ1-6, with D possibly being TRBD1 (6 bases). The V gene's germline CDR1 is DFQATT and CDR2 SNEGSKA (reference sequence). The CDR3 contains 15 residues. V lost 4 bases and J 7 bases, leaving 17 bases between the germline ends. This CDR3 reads CSATRGGLRNSPLHF. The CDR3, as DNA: TGCAGTGCTACCCGAGGGGGGCTCCGAAATTCACCCCTCCACTTT.

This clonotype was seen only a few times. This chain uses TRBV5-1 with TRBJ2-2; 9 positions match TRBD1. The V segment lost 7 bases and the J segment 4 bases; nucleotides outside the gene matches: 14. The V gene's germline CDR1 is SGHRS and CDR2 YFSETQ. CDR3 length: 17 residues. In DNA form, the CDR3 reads TGCGCCAGCCTTTCTGGACAGGGGCCGCAGGGCACCGGGGAGCTGTTTTTT. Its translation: CASLSGQGPQGTGELFF.

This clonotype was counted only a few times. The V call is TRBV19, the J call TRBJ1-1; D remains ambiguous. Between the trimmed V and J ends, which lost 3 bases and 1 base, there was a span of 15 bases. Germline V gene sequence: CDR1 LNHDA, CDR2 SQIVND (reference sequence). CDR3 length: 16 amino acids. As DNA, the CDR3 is TGTGCCAGTAGTATTAGTGGACCACACAGGAACACTGAAGCTTTCTTT. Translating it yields CASSISGPHRNTEAFF.

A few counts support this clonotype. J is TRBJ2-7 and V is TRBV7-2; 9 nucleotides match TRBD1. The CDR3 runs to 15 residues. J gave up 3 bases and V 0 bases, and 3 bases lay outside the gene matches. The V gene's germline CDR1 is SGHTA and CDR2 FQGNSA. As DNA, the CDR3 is TGTGCCAGCAGCTTAGCCGTGACAGGGGGCTACGAGCAGTACTTC. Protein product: CASSLAVTGGYEQYF.

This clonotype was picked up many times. In DNA, the CDR3 is TGTGCCAGCAGTCCCCGGGACCGAGCCTACAATGAGCAGTTCTTC. Translating gives CASSPRDRAYNEQFF. The chain links TRBV27 to TRBJ2-1; D tentatively reads TRBD1 or TRBD2 (5 bases each). The CDR3 spans 15 residues. The germline V gene encodes CDR1 MNHEY and CDR2 SMNVEV (reference sequence). V was pared by 5 bases and J by 2 bases, with 13 bases between.

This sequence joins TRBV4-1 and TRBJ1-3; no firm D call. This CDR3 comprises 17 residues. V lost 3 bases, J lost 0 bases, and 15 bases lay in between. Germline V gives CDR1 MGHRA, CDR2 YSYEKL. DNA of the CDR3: TGCGCCAGCAGCCAGTATATAGACCGGAGCTCTGGAAACACCATATATTTT. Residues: CASSQYIDRSSGNTIYF.

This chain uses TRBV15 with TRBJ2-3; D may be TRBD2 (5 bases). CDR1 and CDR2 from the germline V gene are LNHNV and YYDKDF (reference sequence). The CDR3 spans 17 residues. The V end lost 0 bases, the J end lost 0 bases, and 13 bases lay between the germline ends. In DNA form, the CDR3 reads TGTGCCACCAGCAGAGATATGAGGGCTCTAAGCACAGATACGCAGTATTTT. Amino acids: CATSRDMRALSTDTQYF.